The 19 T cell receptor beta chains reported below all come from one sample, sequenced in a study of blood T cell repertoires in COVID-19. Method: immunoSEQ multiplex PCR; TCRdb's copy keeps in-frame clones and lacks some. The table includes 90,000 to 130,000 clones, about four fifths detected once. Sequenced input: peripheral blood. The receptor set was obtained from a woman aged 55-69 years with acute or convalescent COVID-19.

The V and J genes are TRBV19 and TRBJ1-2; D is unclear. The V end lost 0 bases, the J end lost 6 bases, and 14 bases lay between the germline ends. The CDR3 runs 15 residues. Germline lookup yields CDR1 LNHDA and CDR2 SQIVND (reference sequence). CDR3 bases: TGTGCCAGTAGTATAGATGGGAGGCAGAAGGATGGCTACACCTTC. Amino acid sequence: CASSIDGRQKDGYTF.

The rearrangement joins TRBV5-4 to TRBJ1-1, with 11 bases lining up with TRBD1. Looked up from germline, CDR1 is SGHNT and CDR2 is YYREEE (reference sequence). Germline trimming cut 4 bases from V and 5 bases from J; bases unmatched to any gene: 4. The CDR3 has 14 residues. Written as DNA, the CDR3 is TGTGCCAGCAGCCAGGGACAGGGGGAAACTGAAGCTTTCTTT. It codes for CASSQGQGETEAFF.

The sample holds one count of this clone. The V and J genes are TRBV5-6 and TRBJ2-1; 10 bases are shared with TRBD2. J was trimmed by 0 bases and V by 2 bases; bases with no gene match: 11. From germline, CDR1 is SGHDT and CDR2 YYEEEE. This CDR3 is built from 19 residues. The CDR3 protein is CASSFGLAGAGSSYNEQFF. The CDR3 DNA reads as TGTGCCAGCAGCTTCGGGCTAGCGGGGGCCGGGAGCTCCTACAATGAGCAGTTCTTC.

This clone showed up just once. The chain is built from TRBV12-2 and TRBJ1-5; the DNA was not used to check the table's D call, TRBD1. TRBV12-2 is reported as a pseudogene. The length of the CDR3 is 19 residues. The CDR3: CASRVSRDRAMYCNQPQHF. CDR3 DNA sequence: TGTGCAAGTCGCGTCAGCCGGGACAGGGCCATGTATTGCAATCAGCCCCAGCATTTT.

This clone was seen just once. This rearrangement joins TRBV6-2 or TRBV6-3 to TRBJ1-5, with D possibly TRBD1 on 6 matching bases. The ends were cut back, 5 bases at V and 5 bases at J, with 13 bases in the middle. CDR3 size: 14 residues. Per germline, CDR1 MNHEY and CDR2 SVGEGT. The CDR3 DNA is TGTGCCAGCAGTCGGCTAAACAGGGATCAGCCCCAGCATTTT. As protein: CASSRLNRDQPQHF.

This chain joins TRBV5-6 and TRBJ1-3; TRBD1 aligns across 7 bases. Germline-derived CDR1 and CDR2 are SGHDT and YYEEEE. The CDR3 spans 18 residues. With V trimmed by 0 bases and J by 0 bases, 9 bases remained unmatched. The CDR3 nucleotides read TGTGCCAGCAGCTTGGGACAGGGACTTCCTAGCTCTGGAAACACCATATATTTT. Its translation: CASSLGQGLPSSGNTIYF.

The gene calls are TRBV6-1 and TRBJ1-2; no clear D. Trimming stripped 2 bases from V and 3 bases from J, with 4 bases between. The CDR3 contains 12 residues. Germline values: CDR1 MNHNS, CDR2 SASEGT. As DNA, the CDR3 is TGTGCCAGCAGTGAACTCGACTATGGCTACACCTTC. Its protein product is CASSELDYGYTF.

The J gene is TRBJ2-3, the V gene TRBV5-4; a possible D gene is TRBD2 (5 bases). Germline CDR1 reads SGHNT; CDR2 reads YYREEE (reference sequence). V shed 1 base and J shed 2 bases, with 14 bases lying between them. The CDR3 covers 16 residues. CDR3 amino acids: CASSLFWNGDTDTQYF. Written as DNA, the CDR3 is TGTGCCAGCAGCTTGTTTTGGAACGGGGACACAGATACGCAGTATTTT. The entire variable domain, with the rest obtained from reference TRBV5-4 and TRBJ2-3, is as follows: ETGVTQSPTHLIKTRGQQVTLRCSSQSGHNTVSWYQQALGQGPQFIFQYYREEENGRGNFPPRFSGLQFPNYSSELNVNALELDDSALYLCASSLFWNGDTDTQYFGPGTRLTVL.

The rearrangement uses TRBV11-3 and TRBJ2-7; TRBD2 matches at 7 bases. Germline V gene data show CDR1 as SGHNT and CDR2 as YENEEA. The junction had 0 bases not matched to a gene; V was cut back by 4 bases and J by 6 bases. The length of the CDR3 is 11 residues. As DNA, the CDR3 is TGTGCCAGCAGCTCTAGCGGCGAGCAGTACTTC. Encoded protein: CASSSSGEQYF.

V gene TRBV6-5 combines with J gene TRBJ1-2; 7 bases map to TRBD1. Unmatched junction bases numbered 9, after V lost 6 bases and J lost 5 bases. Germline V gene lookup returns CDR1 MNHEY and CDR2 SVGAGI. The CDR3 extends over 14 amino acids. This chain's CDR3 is CASSIGGQPYGYTF. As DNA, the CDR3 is TGTGCCAGCAGCATAGGGGGACAGCCGTATGGCTACACCTTC.

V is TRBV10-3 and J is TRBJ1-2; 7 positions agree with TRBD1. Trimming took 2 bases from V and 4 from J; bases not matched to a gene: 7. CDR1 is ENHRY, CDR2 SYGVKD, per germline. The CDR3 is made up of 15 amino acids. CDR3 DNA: TGTGCCATCAGTGAGCCGAGGGACAGCTTCTATGGCTACACCTTC. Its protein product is CAISEPRDSFYGYTF.

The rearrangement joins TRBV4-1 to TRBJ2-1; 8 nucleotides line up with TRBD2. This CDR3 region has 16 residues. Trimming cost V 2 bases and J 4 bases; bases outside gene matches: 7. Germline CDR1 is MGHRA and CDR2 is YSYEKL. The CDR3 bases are TGCGCCAGCAGCCAATCCTCGGGGGGGCCATACAATGAGCAGTTCTTC. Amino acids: CASSQSSGGPYNEQFF.

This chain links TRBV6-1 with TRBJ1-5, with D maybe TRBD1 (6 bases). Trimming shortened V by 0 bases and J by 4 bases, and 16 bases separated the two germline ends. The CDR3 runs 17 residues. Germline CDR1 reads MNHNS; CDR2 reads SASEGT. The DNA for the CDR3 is TGTGCCAGCAGTGAAGCGGTCACAGGGCCATCTAATCAGCCCCAGCATTTT. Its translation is CASSEAVTGPSNQPQHF.

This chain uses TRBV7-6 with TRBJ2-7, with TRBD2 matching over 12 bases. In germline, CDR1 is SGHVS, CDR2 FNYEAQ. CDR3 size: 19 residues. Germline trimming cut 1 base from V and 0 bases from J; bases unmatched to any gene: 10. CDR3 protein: CASSLGLAGAKDISYEQYF. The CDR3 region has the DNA TGTGCCAGCAGCTTAGGACTAGCGGGGGCCAAAGACATCTCCTACGAGCAGTACTTC.

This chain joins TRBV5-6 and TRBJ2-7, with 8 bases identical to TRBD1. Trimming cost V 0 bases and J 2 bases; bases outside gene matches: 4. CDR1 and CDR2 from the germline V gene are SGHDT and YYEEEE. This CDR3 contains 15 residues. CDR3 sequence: CASSLGQGFAYEQYF. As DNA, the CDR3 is TGTGCCAGCAGCTTGGGACAGGGGTTTGCCTACGAGCAGTACTTC.

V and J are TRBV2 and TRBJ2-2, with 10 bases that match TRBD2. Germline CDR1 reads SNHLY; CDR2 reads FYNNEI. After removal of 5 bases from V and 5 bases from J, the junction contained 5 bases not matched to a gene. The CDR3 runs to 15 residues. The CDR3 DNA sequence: TGTGCCAGCAGTAGGACTAGCGGCAATACCGGGGAGCTGTTTTTT. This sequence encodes CASSRTSGNTGELFF.

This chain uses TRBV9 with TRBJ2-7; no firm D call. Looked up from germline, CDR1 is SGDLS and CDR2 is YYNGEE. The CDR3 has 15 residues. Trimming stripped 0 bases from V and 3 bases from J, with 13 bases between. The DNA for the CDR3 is TGTGCCAGCAGCGTAGATGGGCAGCCCAGCTACGAGCAGTACTTC. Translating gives CASSVDGQPSYEQYF. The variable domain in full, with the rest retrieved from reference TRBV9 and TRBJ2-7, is DSGVTQTPKHLITATGQRVTLRCSPRSGDLSVYWYQQSLDQGLQFLIQYYNGEERAKGNILERFSAQQFPDLHSELNLSSLELGDSALYFCASSVDGQPSYEQYFGPGTRLTVT.

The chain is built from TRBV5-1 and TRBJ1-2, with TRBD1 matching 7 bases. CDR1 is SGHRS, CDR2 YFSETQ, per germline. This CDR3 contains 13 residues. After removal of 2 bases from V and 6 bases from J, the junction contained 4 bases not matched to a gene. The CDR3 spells CASSFRQGDGYTF. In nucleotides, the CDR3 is TGCGCCAGCAGCTTTCGACAGGGCGATGGCTACACCTTC.

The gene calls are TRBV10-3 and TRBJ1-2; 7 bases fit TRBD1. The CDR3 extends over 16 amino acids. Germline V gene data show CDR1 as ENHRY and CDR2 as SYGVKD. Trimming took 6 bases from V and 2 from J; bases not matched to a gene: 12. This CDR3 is CAIRRTGERANYGYTF. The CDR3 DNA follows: TGTGCCATCAGGAGAACAGGGGAACGCGCAAACTATGGCTACACCTTC.